One and the same sample provided the 32 T cell receptor beta chains below, sequenced in a study of blood T cell repertoires in COVID-19. Produced via immunoSEQ multiplex PCR; TCRdb's table is partial and in-frame only. The sample holds about 76,000 clones, about 90% seen once. Material: peripheral blood. Source of these receptors: a man aged 50-59 years with active COVID-19.

V usage is TRBV3-1 (or the pseudogene TRBV3-2) and J usage is TRBJ1-4; D might be TRBD1 (6 bases). This CDR3 comprises 16 residues. Per the germline V gene, CDR1 is LGHDT and CDR2 is YNNKEL (reference sequence). Deletions cut 6 bases from V and 4 bases from J, with 18 bases between. CDR3 protein: CASSTLNQGYNEKLFF. The DNA of the CDR3 is TGTGCCAGCAGTACCTTAAACCAGGGGTATAATGAAAAACTGTTTTTT.

This clone has only a few counts. The chain combines TRBV23-1 with TRBJ1-5; no reliable D call. TRBV23-1 is flagged as an ORF with uncertain function. With 3 bases removed from V and 8 bases from J, the gap between germline ends came to 11 bases. The CDR3 totals 13 residues. CDR3 loop: CASSQFPTEPQHF. As DNA, the CDR3 is TGCGCCAGCAGTCAGTTCCCCACGGAGCCCCAGCATTTT.

The gene calls are TRBV7-8 and TRBJ1-4; a possible D gene is TRBD1 (6 bases). CDR1 SGHVS and CDR2 FQNEAQ come from the germline V gene. V lost 8 bases and J 4 bases, leaving 17 bases between the germline ends. This CDR3 region has 15 residues. This CDR3 reads CASSFPTGLNEKLFF. The CDR3 coding sequence is TGTGCCAGCTCGTTTCCGACAGGCCTTAATGAAAAACTGTTTTTT.

The chain employs TRBV2 and TRBJ1-5, with D uncertain. The CDR3 is made up of 13 amino acids. V lost 4 bases, J lost 3 bases, and 7 bases lay in between. The germline gives CDR1 SNHLY, CDR2 FYNNEI. CDR3 protein: CASSAQSNQPQHF. CDR3 in DNA: TGTGCCAGCAGTGCACAGTCCAATCAGCCCCAGCATTTT.

J is TRBJ2-6 and V is TRBV9; 7 bases agree with TRBD1. With V trimmed by 0 bases and J by 0 bases, 12 bases remained unmatched. From germline, CDR1 is SGDLS and CDR2 YYNGEE. CDR3 length: 20 residues. CDR3 sequence: CASSVAPRTGASSGANVLTF. The CDR3 nucleotides are TGTGCCAGCAGCGTAGCCCCGAGGACAGGCGCCTCCTCTGGGGCCAACGTCCTGACTTTC.

The J gene is TRBJ1-1, the V gene TRBV3-1 (or the pseudogene TRBV3-2), with a weak D call TRBD1 (5 bases). CDR1 LGHDT and CDR2 YNNKEL come from the germline V gene (reference sequence). The germline V and J ends were trimmed by 1 base and 1 base, with 7 bases remaining between them. The CDR3 totals 14 residues. The CDR3 is CASSQVTGNTEAFF. Here the CDR3 DNA reads TGTGCCAGCAGCCAAGTCACAGGGAACACTGAAGCTTTCTTT.

This clone showed up just a few times. The chain links TRBV5-5 to TRBJ2-7; possible D gene TRBD2, 5 bases. V dropped 0 bases and J dropped 3 bases, with 19 bases sitting between them. Per germline, CDR1 SGHKS and CDR2 YYEKEE (reference sequence). The CDR3 extends over 17 amino acids. The CDR3 is CASSLDSGGLVDYEQYF. In DNA form, the CDR3 reads TGTGCCAGCAGCTTGGACTCTGGTGGACTCGTCGACTACGAGCAGTACTTC.

The V and J genes are TRBV5-5 and TRBJ2-7; 9 nucleotides line up with TRBD1. The CDR3 totals 15 residues. V trimming: 3 bases; J trimming: 5 bases; junction bases outside the gene matches: 9. Germline loops: CDR1 SGHKS, CDR2 YYEKEE (reference sequence). CDR3 loop: CASSWGQGGRNEQYF. As DNA, the CDR3 is TGTGCCAGCAGCTGGGGACAGGGAGGGCGGAACGAGCAGTACTTC.

This chain connects TRBV19 to TRBJ2-7; D is possibly TRBD1 (6 bases). The CDR3 runs 15 residues. CDR1 and CDR2 from the germline V gene are LNHDA and SQIVND (reference sequence). V lost 2 bases to trimming and J lost 3 bases, with 14 bases between them. The CDR3 here is CASSIKQGQGYEQYF. The CDR3 nucleotides are TGTGCCAGTAGTATAAAACAGGGTCAGGGCTACGAGCAGTACTTC.

The chain has TRBV6-6 and TRBJ1-4, with a tentative D call TRBD1 (6 bases). The germline gives CDR1 MNHNY, CDR2 SVGAGI (reference sequence). The CDR3 totals 16 residues. V dropped 2 bases and J dropped 8 bases, with 18 bases sitting between them. In DNA form, the CDR3 reads TGTGCCAGCAGTTACGGGGGAAGGGGGTTGCCGGAAAAACTGTTTTTT. Translated: CASSYGGRGLPEKLFF.

The rearrangement uses TRBV9 and TRBJ2-1; 8 nucleotides align to TRBD2. CDR1 and CDR2 from the germline V gene are SGDLS and YYNGEE. There are 16 residues in the CDR3. J lost 7 bases, V lost 5 bases, and 14 bases had no gene match. The CDR3 nucleotides read TGTGCCAGCAGGGGCCCGACGGGAGGGAAGGGGAATGAGCAGTTCTTC. Its translation: CASRGPTGGKGNEQFF.

V and J are TRBV18 and TRBJ2-1; D gene ambiguous. From germline, CDR1 is KGHSH and CDR2 LQKENI. V was pared by 4 bases and J by 1 base, with 8 bases between. The CDR3 is 14 amino acids. In DNA form, the CDR3 reads TGTGCCAGCTCACTAATGAGGTCCTACAATGAGCAGTTCTTC. This encodes CASSLMRSYNEQFF.

The chain joins TRBV7-2 to TRBJ1-1; D unclear. V lost 5 bases to trimming and J lost 4 bases, with 14 bases between them. This CDR3 contains 14 residues. From germline, CDR1 is SGHTA and CDR2 FQGNSA. The CDR3 nucleotides are TGTGCCAGCAGCCCTCAACGAGAGAGCACTGAAGCTTTCTTT. Its protein is CASSPQRESTEAFF.

This sequence joins TRBV5-1 and TRBJ1-3, with 10 positions matching TRBD1. Germline V lookup: CDR1 SGHRS, CDR2 YFSETQ. CDR3 length equals 15 residues. The V gene end was trimmed by 4 bases and the J gene end by 4 bases; junction bases not matched to a gene: 5. The DNA for the CDR3 is TGCGCCAGCAGCCCGGACAGGGGGTCGGGAAACACCATATATTTT. Translated, it gives CASSPDRGSGNTIYF.

The rearrangement links TRBV12-3 or TRBV12-4 to TRBJ1-5; maybe TRBD1 (6 bases). The CDR3 sequence is 13 residues long. V shed 6 bases and J shed 3 bases, with 9 bases lying between them. The CDR3, as DNA: TGTGCCAGCAGAGGACAGTTCAATCAGCCCCAGCATTTT. Translated: CASRGQFNQPQHF.

This clone was seen once. The chain has TRBV9 and TRBJ1-1; 7 bases align to TRBD1. CDR1 SGDLS and CDR2 YYNGEE come from the germline V gene. CDR3 size: 14 residues. Losses at the gene ends were 1 base for V and 7 bases for J; bases not matched to a gene: 7. DNA for the CDR3: TGTGCCAGCAGCGTACAGATACAGGGGTATGAAGCTTTCTTT. Translating it yields CASSVQIQGYEAFF. Drawing the rest from reference TRBV9 and TRBJ1-1, the complete variable domain is DSGVTQTPKHLITATGQRVTLRCSPRSGDLSVYWYQQSLDQGLQFLIQYYNGEERAKGNILERFSAQQFPDLHSELNLSSLELGDSALYFCASSVQIQGYEAFFGQGTRLTVV.

The rearrangement links TRBV5-1 to TRBJ2-6; D perhaps matches TRBD1 (6 bases). The CDR3 is 20 amino acids. Between the trimmed V and J ends, which lost 2 bases and 0 bases, there was a span of 21 bases. The V gene's germline CDR1 is SGHRS and CDR2 YFSETQ. The CDR3 reads CASSFGGGSSLSSGANVLTF. The CDR3 DNA reads as TGCGCCAGCAGCTTTGGGGGCGGATCTAGCCTCAGCTCTGGGGCCAACGTCCTGACTTTC.

V is TRBV27 and J is TRBJ1-5, with 9 bases lining up with TRBD1. This CDR3 is built from 16 residues. Germline loops: CDR1 MNHEY, CDR2 SMNVEV (reference sequence). V lost 6 bases to trimming and J lost 0 bases; unmatched junction nucleotides: 6. The CDR3 DNA is TGTGCCAGCAGGCCGGGACAGGGTCATAGCAATCAGCCCCAGCATTTT. This translates into CASRPGQGHSNQPQHF.

V usage is TRBV9 and J usage is TRBJ2-1; D uncertain. Germline CDR1 is SGDLS and CDR2 is YYNGEE. Trimming pared 2 bases from V and 7 bases from J, leaving 7 bases between. The CDR3 is 12 amino acids. The CDR3 sequence: CASSVYMNEQFF. The CDR3 DNA reads as TGTGCCAGCAGCGTCTATATGAATGAGCAGTTCTTC.

J is TRBJ2-1 and V is TRBV9; 7 nucleotides agree with TRBD1. The V segment lost 3 bases and the J segment 12 bases; nucleotides outside the gene matches: 12. Germline V gene data show CDR1 as SGDLS and CDR2 as YYNGEE. This CDR3 has 14 amino acids. DNA of the CDR3: TGTGCCAGCAGCGCCTTCACAGCCGGGACAGTGCAGTTCTTC. Translating gives CASSAFTAGTVQFF.

This clone occurred a few times. The chain links TRBV29-1 to TRBJ2-3; 8 bases map to TRBD1. J was trimmed by 5 bases and V by 4 bases; bases with no gene match: 8. The length of the CDR3 is 14 residues. In germline, CDR1 is SQVTM, CDR2 ANQGSEA. Here the CDR3 reads CSVGRTGFIDTQYF. CDR3 nucleotides: TGCAGCGTTGGCCGGACAGGGTTTATAGATACGCAGTATTTT.

The genes are TRBV5-1 and TRBJ1-5; 11 bases fit TRBD1. The CDR3 is 16 amino acids. Germline CDR1 reads SGHRS; CDR2 reads YFSETQ. V gave up 5 bases and J gave up 2 bases; unmatched junction bases: 6. The CDR3 is CASSSSGQGGNQPQHF. The CDR3 nucleotides are TGCGCCAGCAGTTCCTCGGGACAGGGGGGCAATCAGCCCCAGCATTTT. Drawing the rest from reference TRBV5-1 and TRBJ1-5, the complete variable domain is KAGVTQTPRYLIKTRGQQVTLSCSPISGHRSVSWYQQTPGQGLQFLFEYFSETQRNKGNFPGRFSGRQFSNSRSEMNVSTLELGDSALYLCASSSSGQGGNQPQHFGDGTRLSIL.

This sequence joins TRBV30 and TRBJ1-2; unclear D gene. Germline lookup yields CDR1 GTSNPN and CDR2 SVGIG (reference sequence). Trimming cost V 0 bases and J 4 bases, with 15 bases left between them. The CDR3 loop spans 15 amino acids. The DNA of the CDR3 is TGTGCCTGGAGTGTTATCATCGGGTACCGCTATGGCTACACCTTC. It translates to CAWSVIIGYRYGYTF.

The chain combines TRBV2 with TRBJ1-4; 8 positions agree with TRBD1. CDR1 is SNHLY, CDR2 FYNNEI, per germline. The CDR3 has 13 amino acids. V gave up 9 bases and J gave up 6 bases; unmatched junction bases: 6. The CDR3 is CARHRGVYEKLFF. The CDR3 nucleotides read TGTGCCAGACACAGGGGGGTCTATGAAAAACTGTTTTTT.

This rearrangement joins TRBV5-6 to TRBJ1-3, with TRBD1 as a possible D gene (5 bases). Trimming shortened V by 2 bases and J by 4 bases, and 13 bases separated the two germline ends. CDR1 is SGHDT, CDR2 YYEEEE, per germline. There are 15 residues in the CDR3. The CDR3 sequence is CASSFSPGEGNTIYF. In DNA, the CDR3 is TGTGCCAGCAGCTTTAGCCCGGGGGAAGGAAACACCATATATTTT.

The count of this clone is one. V gene TRBV3-1 (or the pseudogene TRBV3-2) combines with J gene TRBJ2-5; 8 bases line up with TRBD2. Germline CDR1 LGHDT, CDR2 YNNKEL (reference sequence). V shed 1 base, J shed 3 bases, and the junction held 1 base outside the gene matches. The CDR3 extends over 14 amino acids. The CDR3 loop reads CASSQVAGKETQYF. The CDR3 DNA reads TGTGCCAGCAGCCAAGTAGCGGGGAAAGAGACCCAGTACTTC.

The chain is built from TRBV7-2 and TRBJ2-7, with 9 bases fitting TRBD1. V was pared by 5 bases and J by 3 bases, with 5 bases of the junction left unmatched. The germline V gene encodes CDR1 SGHTA and CDR2 FQGNSA. The CDR3 loop spans 14 amino acids. CDR3 amino acids: CASSSRQGGYEQYF. Written as DNA, the CDR3 is TGTGCCAGCAGCAGTCGACAGGGGGGCTACGAGCAGTACTTC.

V usage is TRBV7-9 and J usage is TRBJ2-1; D perhaps matches TRBD2 (5 bases). CDR1 SEHNR and CDR2 FQNEAQ come from the germline V gene (reference sequence). The CDR3 has 14 residues. The V and J ends lost 5 bases and 6 bases respectively, with 14 bases between them. CDR3: CASSLGAVGNEQFF. Here the CDR3 DNA reads TGTGCCAGCAGCCTAGGAGCGGTCGGCAATGAGCAGTTCTTC.

This clone was counted a single time. This rearrangement joins TRBV28 to TRBJ2-6; D remains ambiguous. Germline assignment: CDR1 MDHEN and CDR2 SYDVKM. Trimming cost V 1 base and J 3 bases, with 7 bases left between them. The CDR3 consists of 15 residues. CDR3 residues: CASSLFGSGANVLTF. CDR3 in DNA: TGTGCCAGCAGTTTATTTGGTAGTGGGGCCAACGTCCTGACTTTC.

This clone ranks as large. J is TRBJ1-5 and V is TRBV7-2; no clear D gene. The CDR3 spans 15 residues. Germline CDR1 SGHTA, CDR2 FQGNSA. V lost 5 bases and J lost 11, with 22 bases in between. The CDR3 loop reads CASSLLEGAQRAQHF. The CDR3 coding sequence is TGTGCCAGCAGCCTCCTGGAGGGTGCCCAGAGGGCCCAGCATTTT. Based on the CDR3 plus reference TRBV7-2 and TRBJ1-5, the full variable domain is GAGVSQSPSNKVTEKGKDVELRCDPISGHTALYWYRQSLGQGLEFLIYFQGNSAPDKSGLPSDRFSAERTGGSVSTLTIQRTQQEDSAVYLCASSLLEGAQRAQHFGDGTRLSIL.

This chain connects TRBV19 to TRBJ2-2, with D perhaps matching TRBD2 (5 bases). V was pared by 7 bases and J by 6 bases, with 9 bases between. This CDR3 is 12 amino acids long. Per germline, CDR1 LNHDA and CDR2 SQIVND (reference sequence). CDR3 nucleotides: TGTGCCAGTATGATGGGAGCCGGGGAGCTGTTTTTT. Its translation: CASMMGAGELFF.

This sequence joins TRBV6-2 or TRBV6-3 and TRBJ2-6, with TRBD2 matching over 12 bases. Germline CDR1 and CDR2: MNHEY and SVGEGT. J was trimmed by 2 bases and V by 5 bases; bases with no gene match: 4. The CDR3 sequence is 17 residues long. CDR3 DNA: TGTGCCAGCAGTGTGGGACTAGCGGGTACTGGGGCCAACGTCCTGACTTTC. It yields the protein CASSVGLAGTGANVLTF.